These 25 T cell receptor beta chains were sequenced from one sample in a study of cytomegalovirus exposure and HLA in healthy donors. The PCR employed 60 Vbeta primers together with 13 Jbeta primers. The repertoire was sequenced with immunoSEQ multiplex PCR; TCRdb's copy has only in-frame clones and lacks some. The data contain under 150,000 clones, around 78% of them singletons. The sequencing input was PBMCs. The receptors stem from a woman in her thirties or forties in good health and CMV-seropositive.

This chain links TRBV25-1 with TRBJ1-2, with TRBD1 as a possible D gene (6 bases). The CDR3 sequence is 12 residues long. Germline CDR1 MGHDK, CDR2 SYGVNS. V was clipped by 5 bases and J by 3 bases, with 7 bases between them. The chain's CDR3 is CASSPGDYGYTF. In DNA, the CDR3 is TGTGCCAGCAGTCCAGGGGACTATGGCTACACCTTC.

As DNA, the CDR3 is TGTGCCAGCAGTTCCACTCTAGCGACTGCGAACACCGGGGAGCTGTTTTTT. Protein sequence: CASSSTLATANTGELFF. This chain links TRBV27 with TRBJ2-2; D perhaps matches TRBD2 (6 bases). The CDR3 extends over 17 amino acids. V lost 4 bases to trimming and J lost 0 bases, with 15 bases between them. Germline loops: CDR1 MNHEY, CDR2 SMNVEV (reference sequence).

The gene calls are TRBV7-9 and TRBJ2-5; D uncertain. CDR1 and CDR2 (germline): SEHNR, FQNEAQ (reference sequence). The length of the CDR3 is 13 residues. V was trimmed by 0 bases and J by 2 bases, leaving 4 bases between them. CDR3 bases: TGTGCCAGCAGCTTAGCGACTCAAGAGACCCAGTACTTC. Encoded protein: CASSLATQETQYF.

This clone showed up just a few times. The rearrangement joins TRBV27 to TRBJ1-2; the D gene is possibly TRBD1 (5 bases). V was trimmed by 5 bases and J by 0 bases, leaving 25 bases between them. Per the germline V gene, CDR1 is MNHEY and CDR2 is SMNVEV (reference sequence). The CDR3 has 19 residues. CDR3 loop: CASSPIYPLSGGANYGYTF. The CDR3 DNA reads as TGTGCCAGCAGTCCGATCTATCCTCTTTCCGGGGGTGCTAACTATGGCTACACCTTC.

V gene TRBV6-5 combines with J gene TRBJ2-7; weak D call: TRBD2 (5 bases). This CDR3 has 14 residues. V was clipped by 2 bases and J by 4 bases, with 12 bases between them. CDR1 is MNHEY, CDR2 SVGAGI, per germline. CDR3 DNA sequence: TGTGCCAGCAGTTACGCGGGTAGGTTGTACGAGCAGTACTTC. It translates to CASSYAGRLYEQYF.

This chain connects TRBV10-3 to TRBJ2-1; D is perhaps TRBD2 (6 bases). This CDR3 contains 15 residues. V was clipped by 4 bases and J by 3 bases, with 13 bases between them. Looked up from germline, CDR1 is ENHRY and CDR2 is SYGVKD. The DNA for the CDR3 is TGTGCCATCAGTGCCGCCGGCGGGGTCTACAATGAGCAGTTCTTC. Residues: CAISAAGGVYNEQFF.

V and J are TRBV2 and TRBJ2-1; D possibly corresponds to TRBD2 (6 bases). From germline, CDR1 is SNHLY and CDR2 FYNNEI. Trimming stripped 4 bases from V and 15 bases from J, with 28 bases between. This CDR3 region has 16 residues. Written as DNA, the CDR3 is TGTGCCAGCAGTGGCGGGAATAGCGGCGTTATCCCAAGCGGGTTCTTC. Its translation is CASSGGNSGVIPSGFF.

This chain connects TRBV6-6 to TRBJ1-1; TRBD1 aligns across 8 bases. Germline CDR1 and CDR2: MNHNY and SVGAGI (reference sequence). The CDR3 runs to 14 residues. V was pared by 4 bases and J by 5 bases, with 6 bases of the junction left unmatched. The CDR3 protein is CASSFDRGRTEAFF. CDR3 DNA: TGTGCCAGCAGTTTCGACAGGGGTAGGACTGAAGCTTTCTTT.

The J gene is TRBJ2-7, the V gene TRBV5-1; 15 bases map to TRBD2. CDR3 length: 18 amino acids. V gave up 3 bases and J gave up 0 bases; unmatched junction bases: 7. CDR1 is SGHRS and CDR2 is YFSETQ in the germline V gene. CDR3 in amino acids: CASSSQGLAGGNSYEQYF. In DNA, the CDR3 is TGCGCCAGCAGCTCTCAGGGACTAGCGGGGGGAAACTCCTACGAGCAGTACTTC. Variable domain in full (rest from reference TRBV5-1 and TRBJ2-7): KAGVTQTPRYLIKTRGQQVTLSCSPISGHRSVSWYQQTPGQGLQFLFEYFSETQRNKGNFPGRFSGRQFSNSRSEMNVSTLELGDSALYLCASSSQGLAGGNSYEQYFGPGTRLTVT.

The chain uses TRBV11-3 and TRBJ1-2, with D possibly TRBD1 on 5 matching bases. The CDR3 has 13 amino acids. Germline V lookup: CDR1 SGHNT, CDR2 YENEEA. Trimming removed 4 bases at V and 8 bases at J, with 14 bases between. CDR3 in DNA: TGTGCCAGCAGCTCCCAGGGATTGAGGGGCTACACCTTC. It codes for CASSSQGLRGYTF.

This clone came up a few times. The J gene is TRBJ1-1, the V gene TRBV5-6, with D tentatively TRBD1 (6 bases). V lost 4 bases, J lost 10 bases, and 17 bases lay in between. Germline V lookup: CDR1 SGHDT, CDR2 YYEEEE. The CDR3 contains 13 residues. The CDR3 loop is CASSLGTSSLAFF. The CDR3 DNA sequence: TGTGCCAGCAGCCTTGGGACATCTAGTTTAGCTTTCTTT.

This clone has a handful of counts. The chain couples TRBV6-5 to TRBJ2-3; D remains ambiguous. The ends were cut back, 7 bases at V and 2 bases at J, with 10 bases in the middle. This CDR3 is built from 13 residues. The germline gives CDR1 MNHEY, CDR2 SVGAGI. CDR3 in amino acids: CASTPGSTDTQYF. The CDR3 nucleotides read TGTGCCAGCACACCCGGGTCCACAGATACGCAGTATTTT.

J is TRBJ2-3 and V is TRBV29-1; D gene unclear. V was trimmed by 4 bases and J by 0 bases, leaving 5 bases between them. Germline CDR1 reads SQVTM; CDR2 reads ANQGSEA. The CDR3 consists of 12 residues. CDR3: CSVANSTDTQYF. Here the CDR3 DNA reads TGCAGCGTTGCTAATAGCACAGATACGCAGTATTTT.

The CDR3 DNA is TGTGCCAGCAGTGACCTCGGACAGCCGTACTCTGGGGCCAACGTCCTGACTTTC. This sequence encodes CASSDLGQPYSGANVLTF. The chain combines TRBV6-1 with TRBJ2-6; D perhaps matches TRBD1 (6 bases). Germline CDR1 is MNHNS and CDR2 is SASEGT. V was shortened by 3 bases and J by 0 bases, with 15 bases between the two germline ends. This CDR3 contains 18 residues.

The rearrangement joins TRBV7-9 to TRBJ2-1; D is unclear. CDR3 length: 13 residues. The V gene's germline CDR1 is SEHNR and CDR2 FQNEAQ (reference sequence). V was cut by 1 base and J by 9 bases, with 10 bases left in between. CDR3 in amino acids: CASSLGLDGEQFF. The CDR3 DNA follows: TGTGCCAGCAGCTTAGGACTCGACGGTGAGCAGTTCTTC.

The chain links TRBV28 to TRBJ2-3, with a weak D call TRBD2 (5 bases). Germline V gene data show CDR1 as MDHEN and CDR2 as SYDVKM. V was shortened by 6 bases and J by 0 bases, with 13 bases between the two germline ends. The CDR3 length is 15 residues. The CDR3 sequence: CASSHSGASTDTQYF. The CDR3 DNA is TGTGCCAGCAGCCACAGCGGAGCTAGCACAGATACGCAGTATTTT. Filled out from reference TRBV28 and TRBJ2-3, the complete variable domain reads DVKVTQSSRYLVKRTGEKVFLECVQDMDHENMFWYRQDPGLGLRLIYFSYDVKMKEKGDIPEGYSVSREKKERFSLILESASTNQTSMYLCASSHSGASTDTQYFGPGTRLTVL.

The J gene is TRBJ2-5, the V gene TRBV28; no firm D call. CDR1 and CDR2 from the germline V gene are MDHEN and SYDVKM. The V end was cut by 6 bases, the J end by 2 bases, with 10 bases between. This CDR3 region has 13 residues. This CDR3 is CASSRQVQETQYF. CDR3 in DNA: TGTGCCAGCAGCCGACAAGTTCAAGAGACCCAGTACTTC.

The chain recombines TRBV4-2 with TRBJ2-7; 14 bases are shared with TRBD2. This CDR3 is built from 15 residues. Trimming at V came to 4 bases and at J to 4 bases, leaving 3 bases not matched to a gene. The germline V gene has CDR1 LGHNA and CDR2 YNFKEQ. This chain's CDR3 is CASSLGTSGSYEQYF. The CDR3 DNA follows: TGTGCCAGCAGCCTCGGGACTAGCGGGAGTTACGAGCAGTACTTC.

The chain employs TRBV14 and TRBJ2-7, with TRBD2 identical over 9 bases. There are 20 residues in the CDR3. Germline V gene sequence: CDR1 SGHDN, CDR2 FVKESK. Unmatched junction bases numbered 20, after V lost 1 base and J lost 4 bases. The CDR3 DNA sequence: TGTGCCAGCAGCCAAGTCCCCGCCTGGGGGGATAGCGGGAGTCCTTACGAGCAGTACTTC. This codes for CASSQVPAWGDSGSPYEQYF.

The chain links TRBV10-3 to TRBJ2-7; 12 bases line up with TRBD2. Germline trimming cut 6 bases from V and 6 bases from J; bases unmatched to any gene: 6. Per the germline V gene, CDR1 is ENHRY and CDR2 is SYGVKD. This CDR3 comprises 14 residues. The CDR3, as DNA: TGTGCCATCAGGGAAGGACTAGCGGGAACCGAGCAGTACTTC. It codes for CAIREGLAGTEQYF.

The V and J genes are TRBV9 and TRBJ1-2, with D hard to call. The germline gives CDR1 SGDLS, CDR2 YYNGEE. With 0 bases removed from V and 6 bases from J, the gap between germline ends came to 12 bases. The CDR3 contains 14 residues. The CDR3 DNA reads TGTGCCAGCAGCGTAGGGAGTGTGAGCGATGGCTACACCTTC. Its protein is CASSVGSVSDGYTF.

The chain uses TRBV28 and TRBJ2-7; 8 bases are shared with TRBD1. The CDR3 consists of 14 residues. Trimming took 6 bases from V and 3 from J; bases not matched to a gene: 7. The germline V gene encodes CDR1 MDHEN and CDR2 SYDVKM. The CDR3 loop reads CASSLGQVGYEQYF. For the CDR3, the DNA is TGTGCCAGCAGCCTGGGACAGGTTGGCTACGAGCAGTACTTC.

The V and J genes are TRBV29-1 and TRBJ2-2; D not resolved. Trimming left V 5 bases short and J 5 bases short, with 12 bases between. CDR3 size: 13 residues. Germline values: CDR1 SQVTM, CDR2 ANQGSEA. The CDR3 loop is CSVRRGATGELFF. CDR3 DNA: TGCAGCGTTCGTCGAGGAGCTACCGGGGAGCTGTTTTTT.

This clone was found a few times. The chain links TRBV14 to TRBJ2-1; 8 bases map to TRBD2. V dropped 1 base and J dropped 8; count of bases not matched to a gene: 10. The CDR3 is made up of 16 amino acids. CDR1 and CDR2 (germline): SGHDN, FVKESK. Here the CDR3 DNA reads TGTGCCAGCAGCCAAGGCGGTAGCGGGACACGAGATGAGCAGTTCTTC. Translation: CASSQGGSGTRDEQFF. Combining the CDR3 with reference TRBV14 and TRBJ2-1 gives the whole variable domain EAGVTQFPSHSVIEKGQTVTLRCDPISGHDNLYWYRRVMGKEIKFLLHFVKESKQDESGMPNNRFLAERTGGTYSTLKVQPAELEDSGVYFCASSQGGSGTRDEQFFGPGTRLTVL.

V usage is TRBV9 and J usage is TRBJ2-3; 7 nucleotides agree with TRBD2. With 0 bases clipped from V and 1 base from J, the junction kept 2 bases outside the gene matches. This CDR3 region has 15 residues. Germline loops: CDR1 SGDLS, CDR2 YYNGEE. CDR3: CASSVAGLGTDTQYF. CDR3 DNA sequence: TGTGCCAGCAGCGTAGCTGGACTAGGCACAGATACGCAGTATTTT.